One and the same sample provided the 24 T cell receptor beta chains below, sequenced in a study of T cells in Graves' hyperthyroidism and ophthalmopathy. Amplified TCR beta CDR3 regions derived from RNA transcripts. The primer set for the first-round RT-PCR of the TCR CDR3 was HTBI. TCRdb re-called the multiplex PCR reads through MiXCR, storing one row per CDR3 protein. The sample carries 450,000 to 650,000 distinct CDR3 sequences, roughly 18% recorded once. Sequencing was done on a sample of blood. The receptors come from a woman younger than 30 with Graves' ophthalmopathy.

This clonotype was recorded a few times. The rearrangement links TRBV19 to TRBJ2-2; TRBD2 might be the D (6 bases). V lost 9 bases and J lost 2, with 10 bases in between. In germline, CDR1 is LNHDA, CDR2 SQIVND (reference sequence). This CDR3 has 13 residues. The CDR3 reads CASLDYNTGELFF. The CDR3 DNA follows: TGTGCCAGCCTGGACTACAACACCGGGGAGCTGTTTTTT.

The chain employs TRBV27 and TRBJ2-2, with TRBD2 as a possible D gene (5 bases). The CDR3 is made up of 13 amino acids. Trimming stripped 4 bases from V and 6 bases from J, with 9 bases between. The germline CDR1 and CDR2 sequences are MNHEY and SMNVEV (reference sequence). CDR3 residues: CASSSGRAGELFF. The CDR3 coding sequence is TGTGCCAGCAGTTCTGGGCGGGCCGGGGAGCTGTTTTTT.

This clonotype was recorded at least ten times. This rearrangement joins TRBV28 to TRBJ1-1, with D possibly TRBD1 on 6 matching bases. The CDR3 sequence is 15 residues long. CDR1 and CDR2 from the germline V gene are MDHEN and SYDVKM. Trimming cost V 5 bases and J 3 bases, with 16 bases left between them. CDR3 residues: CASSPQGFRDTEAFF. The CDR3 DNA reads TGTGCCAGCAGTCCACAGGGTTTCAGGGACACTGAAGCTTTCTTT.

This clonotype turned up a few times. The CDR3 nucleotides read TGCGCCAGCAAAGTCGGGACAGGGGATGTCAATGAGCAGTTCTTC. This translates into CASKVGTGDVNEQFF. J is TRBJ2-1 and V is TRBV5-1; TRBD1 agrees at 10 bases. V shed 6 bases and J 6 bases; nucleotides not matched to a gene: 9. CDR1 SGHRS and CDR2 YFSETQ come from the germline V gene. CDR3 size: 15 residues.

This clonotype has at least ten counts. The rearrangement uses TRBV30 and TRBJ1-6; TRBD1 matches 9 bases. The CDR3 sequence is 14 residues long. V lost 4 bases, J lost 10 bases, and 8 bases stayed unmatched. Germline V gene lookup returns CDR1 GTSNPN and CDR2 SVGIG (reference sequence). The CDR3 coding sequence is TGTGCCTGGAACCCAGGACAGGGGTGGTCACCCCTCCACTTT. This sequence encodes CAWNPGQGWSPLHF.

This clonotype occurred a few times. The chain has TRBV19 and TRBJ2-3; 10 bases are shared with TRBD2. Trimming removed 3 bases from V and 2 bases from J; junction bases left unmatched: 8. Germline CDR1 and CDR2: LNHDA and SQIVND (reference sequence). The CDR3 extends over 17 amino acids. Here the CDR3 reads CASSISLAGAPTDTQYF. Written as DNA, the CDR3 is TGTGCCAGTAGTATCTCTCTAGCGGGAGCCCCCACAGATACGCAGTATTTT.

The chain recombines TRBV19 with TRBJ2-7; 7 bases map to TRBD1. V was pared by 4 bases and J by 2 bases, with 8 bases of the junction left unmatched. The germline CDR1 and CDR2 sequences are LNHDA and SQIVND (reference sequence). This CDR3 has 15 residues. The DNA for the CDR3 is TGTGCCAGTAGTAAGGGCCGGGACAGAACCTACGAGCAGTACTTC. This sequence encodes CASSKGRDRTYEQYF.

This clonotype was detected many times. The chain recombines TRBV30 with TRBJ1-4, with no clear D. V lost 4 bases and J lost 2, with 11 bases in between. The V gene's germline CDR1 is GTSNPN and CDR2 SVGIG (reference sequence). This CDR3 contains 14 residues. This CDR3 is CAWTKPGTNEKLFF. For the CDR3, the DNA is TGTGCCTGGACAAAACCGGGCACTAATGAAAAACTGTTTTTT.

This clonotype was seen ten or more times. The V call is TRBV28, the J call TRBJ2-5, with no clear D. Germline V gene data show CDR1 as MDHEN and CDR2 as SYDVKM. This CDR3 is 16 amino acids long. V was cut by 5 bases and J by 3 bases, with 19 bases left in between. The CDR3 loop reads CASSLLGKEHEETQYF. CDR3 coding DNA: TGTGCCAGCAGTCTCCTTGGAAAGGAACATGAAGAGACCCAGTACTTC. The full variable domain, in which reference TRBV28 and TRBJ2-5 provide the parts outside the CDR3, is DVKVTQSSRYLVKRTGEKVFLECVQDMDHENMFWYRQDPGLGLRLIYFSYDVKMKEKGDIPEGYSVSREKKERFSLILESASTNQTSMYLCASSLLGKEHEETQYFGPGTRLLVL.

In its sample, this clonotype was seen a few times. The chain links TRBV5-4 to TRBJ1-2; 7 bases agree with TRBD1. This CDR3 is 14 amino acids long. V was pared by 3 bases and J by 4 bases, with 6 bases of the junction left unmatched. Germline-derived CDR1 and CDR2 are SGHNT and YYREEE (reference sequence). CDR3 nucleotide sequence: TGTGCCAGCAGCTCAGAGACAGGGACCTATGGCTACACCTTC. This encodes CASSSETGTYGYTF.

This clonotype was seen only a few times. CDR3 amino acids: CASSPEESGANVLTF. In DNA form, the CDR3 reads TGTGCCAGCTCACCGGAAGAATCTGGGGCCAACGTCCTGACTTTC. J is TRBJ2-6 and V is TRBV18; D is unclear. Germline CDR1 reads KGHSH; CDR2 reads LQKENI. V lost 3 bases, J lost 1 base, and 7 bases lay in between. The CDR3 consists of 15 residues.

CDR3 residues: CASSRRSKAAGRIREQYF. The CDR3 DNA is TGTGCCAGCAGCCGTCGGTCTAAAGCGGCAGGACGGATCCGGGAGCAGTACTTC. The J gene is TRBJ2-7, the V gene TRBV11-3, with D perhaps matching TRBD2 (5 bases). V shed 5 bases and J shed 7 bases, with 30 bases lying between them. Germline CDR1 reads SGHNT; CDR2 reads YENEEA. This CDR3 comprises 18 residues.

This clonotype was observed at least ten times. The rearrangement uses TRBV27 and TRBJ2-1, with 7 nucleotides matching TRBD2. Germline V CDR1 and CDR2: MNHEY, SMNVEV (reference sequence). Trimming took 3 bases from V and 0 from J; bases not matched to a gene: 8. The CDR3 is 17 amino acids. The CDR3 nucleotides read TGTGCCAGCAGTTTCATGCGGGGCGGGAGCTCCTACAATGAGCAGTTCTTC. Translating gives CASSFMRGGSSYNEQFF.

With respect to this clonotype: This could be a read error, since a much larger clone is one nucleotide away. The chain couples TRBV12-3 or TRBV12-4 to TRBJ2-7, with 9 bases fitting TRBD2. The CDR3 contains 13 residues. V lost 6 bases and J lost 4; bases outside the gene matches: 4. CDR3 DNA: TGTGCCAGCAGGCCTAGCGGGAAGTACGAGCAGTACTTC. It encodes CASRPSGKYEQYF.

The gene calls are TRBV6-1 and TRBJ2-2; 7 positions match TRBD2. The CDR3 spans 15 residues. Trimming removed 8 bases from V and 6 bases from J; junction bases left unmatched: 12. From germline, CDR1 is MNHNS and CDR2 SASEGT. CDR3 region: CASGVGGSWPGELFF. CDR3 DNA: TGTGCCAGCGGGGTAGGCGGGAGTTGGCCCGGGGAGCTGTTTTTT.

This clonotype was counted ten times or more. The CDR3 DNA reads TGTGCCTGCAGAACAGGGTCTGGCTCACCCCTCCACTTT. It is translated as CACRTGSGSPLHF. The chain is built from TRBV30 and TRBJ1-6, with D maybe TRBD1 (6 bases). The CDR3 is 13 amino acids. In germline, CDR1 is GTSNPN, CDR2 SVGIG (reference sequence). V was shortened by 6 bases and J by 10 bases, with 16 bases between the two germline ends.

The sample holds one count of this clonotype. V gene TRBV13 combines with J gene TRBJ1-3, with unresolved D. Trimming took 6 bases from V and 0 from J, leaving 12 bases between them. Per the germline V gene, CDR1 is PRHDT and CDR2 is FYEKMQ (reference sequence). The CDR3 covers 15 residues. The CDR3 DNA reads TGTGCCAGCAGTGAGGACGACATCTCTGGAAACACCATATATTTT. Residues: CASSEDDISGNTIYF. The whole variable domain, filled in from reference TRBV13 and TRBJ1-3, reads AAGVIQSPRHLIKEKRETATLKCYPIPRHDTVYWYQQGPGQDPQFLISFYEKMQSDKGSIPDRFSAQQFSDYHSELNMSSLELGDSALYFCASSEDDISGNTIYFGEGSWLTVV.

This clonotype was detected many times. The genes are TRBV20-1 and TRBJ2-3; D is unclear. The germline CDR1 and CDR2 sequences are DFQATT and SNEGSKA (reference sequence). Trimming left V 3 bases short and J 2 bases short, with 9 bases between. This CDR3 comprises 13 residues. The CDR3 region has the DNA TGCAGTGCTAGTCTTTCGAACACAGATACGCAGTATTTT. It encodes CSASLSNTDTQYF.

The chain links TRBV7-9 to TRBJ1-2; no firm D call. The germline V gene has CDR1 SEHNR and CDR2 FQNEAQ (reference sequence). With 6 bases removed from V and 6 bases from J, the gap between germline ends came to 11 bases. The CDR3 is made up of 12 amino acids. CDR3 in DNA: TGTGCCAGCAGGACCTTCGGGGATGGCTACACCTTC. Its translation: CASRTFGDGYTF.

At least ten counts were recorded for this clonotype. This chain joins TRBV6-1 and TRBJ2-1; 7 positions match TRBD2. Germline CDR1 and CDR2: MNHNS and SASEGT. The CDR3 runs to 16 residues. The V segment lost 1 base and the J segment 3 bases; nucleotides outside the gene matches: 6. For the CDR3, the DNA is TGTGCCAGCAGTGAAGGTCGGGCTAGCGGCTACAATGAGCAGTTCTTC. Protein sequence: CASSEGRASGYNEQFF.

This clonotype has at least ten counts. The chain couples TRBV3-1 to TRBJ2-3; 11 nucleotides line up with TRBD2. Germline V gene sequence: CDR1 LGHDT, CDR2 YNNKEL (reference sequence). Losses at the gene ends were 3 bases for V and 0 bases for J; bases not matched to a gene: 5. The CDR3 length is 17 residues. CDR3 nucleotide sequence: TGTGCCAGCAGCCACACCGGGACTAGCGGTAGCACAGATACGCAGTATTTT. Encoded protein: CASSHTGTSGSTDTQYF.

This clonotype was seen a few times. The rearrangement links TRBV5-6 to TRBJ2-2; TRBD1 matches at 10 bases. The germline gives CDR1 SGHDT, CDR2 YYEEEE. V shed 2 bases and J 3 bases; nucleotides not matched to a gene: 4. CDR3 length equals 16 residues. The CDR3 bases are TGTGCCAGCAGCTTAGCCGACAGGGGGCACACCGGGGAGCTGTTTTTT. Translating it yields CASSLADRGHTGELFF.

This clonotype was seen only a few times. The V gene is TRBV5-1, the J gene TRBJ2-5; 14 nucleotides line up with TRBD2. Germline assignment: CDR1 SGHRS and CDR2 YFSETQ. CDR3 length: 19 amino acids. J was trimmed by 5 bases and V by 0 bases; bases with no gene match: 12. The CDR3 DNA reads TGCGCCAGCAGCTTGGTTGGCCCCGGGACTAGCGGGAGAAGGGAGACCCAGTACTTC. This sequence encodes CASSLVGPGTSGRRETQYF.

This clonotype was detected many times. V and J are TRBV6-1 and TRBJ1-1, with D possibly TRBD1 on 6 matching bases. Trimming removed 0 bases from V and 11 bases from J, with 16 bases in between. Germline V gene sequence: CDR1 MNHNS, CDR2 SASEGT. The CDR3 runs to 14 residues. CDR3 bases: TGTGCCAGCAGTGAAGCGCGGGGGGGCGACGCCGCTTTCTTT. As protein: CASSEARGGDAAFF.